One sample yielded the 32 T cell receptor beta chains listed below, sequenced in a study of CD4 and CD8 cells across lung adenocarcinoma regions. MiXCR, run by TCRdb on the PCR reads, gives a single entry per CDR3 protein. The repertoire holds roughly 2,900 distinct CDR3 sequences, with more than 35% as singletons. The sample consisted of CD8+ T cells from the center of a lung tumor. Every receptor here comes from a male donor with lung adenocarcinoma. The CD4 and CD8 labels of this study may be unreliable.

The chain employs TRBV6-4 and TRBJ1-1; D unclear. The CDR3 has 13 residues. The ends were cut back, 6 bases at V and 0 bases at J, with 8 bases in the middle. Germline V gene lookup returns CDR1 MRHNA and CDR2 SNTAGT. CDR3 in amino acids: CASRRTVNTEAFF. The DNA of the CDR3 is TGTGCCAGCAGGAGGACGGTGAACACTGAAGCTTTCTTT.

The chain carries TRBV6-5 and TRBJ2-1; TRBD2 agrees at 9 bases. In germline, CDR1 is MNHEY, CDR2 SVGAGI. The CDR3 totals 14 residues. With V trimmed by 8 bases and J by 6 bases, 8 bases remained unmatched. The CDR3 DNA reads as TGTGCCAGCCGTACTAGCGGGCCGTCCAATGAGCAGTTCTTC. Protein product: CASRTSGPSNEQFF.

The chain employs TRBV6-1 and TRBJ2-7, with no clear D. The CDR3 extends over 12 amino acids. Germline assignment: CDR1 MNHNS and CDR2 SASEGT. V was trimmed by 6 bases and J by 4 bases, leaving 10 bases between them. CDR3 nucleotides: TGTGCCAGCAGATCTCAATCATACGAGCAGTACTTC. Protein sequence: CASRSQSYEQYF.

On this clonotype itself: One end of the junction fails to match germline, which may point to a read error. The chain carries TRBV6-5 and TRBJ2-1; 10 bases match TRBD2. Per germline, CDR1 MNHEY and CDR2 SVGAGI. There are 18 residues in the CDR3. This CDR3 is CASSYAGTSASSYEELFF. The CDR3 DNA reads TGTGCCAGCAGTTACGCCGGGACTAGCGCCTCCTCCTACGAGGAGCTGTTTTTC.

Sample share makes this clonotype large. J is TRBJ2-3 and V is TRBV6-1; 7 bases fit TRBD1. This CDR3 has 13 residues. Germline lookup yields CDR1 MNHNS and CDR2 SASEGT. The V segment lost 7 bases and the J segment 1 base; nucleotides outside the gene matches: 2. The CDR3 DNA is TGTGCCAGCACCGGACAGGGCACAGATACGCAGTATTTT. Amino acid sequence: CASTGQGTDTQYF.

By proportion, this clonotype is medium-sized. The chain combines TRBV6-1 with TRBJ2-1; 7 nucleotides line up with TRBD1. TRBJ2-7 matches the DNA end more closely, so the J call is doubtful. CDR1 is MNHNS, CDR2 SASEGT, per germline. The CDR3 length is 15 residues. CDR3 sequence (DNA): TGTGCCAGCAGGGAGCACCGGGACAGCTCCTACGAGCAGTACTTC. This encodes CASREHRDSSYEQYF.

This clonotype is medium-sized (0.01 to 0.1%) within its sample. DNA of the CDR3: TGTGCCAGCAGTGAAAGTGCAGGGGGCTCGAATGAGCAGTTCTTC. Translation gives CASSESAGGSNEQFF. The chain uses TRBV6-1 and TRBJ2-1; 8 bases map to TRBD1. The germline gives CDR1 MNHNS, CDR2 SASEGT. The V segment lost 2 bases and the J segment 7 bases; nucleotides outside the gene matches: 7. The CDR3 totals 15 residues.

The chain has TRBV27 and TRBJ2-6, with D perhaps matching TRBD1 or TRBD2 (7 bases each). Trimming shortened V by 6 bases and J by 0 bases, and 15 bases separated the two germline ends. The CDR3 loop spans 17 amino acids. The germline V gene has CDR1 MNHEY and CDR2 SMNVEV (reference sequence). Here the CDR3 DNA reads TGTGCCAGCAGCTACCAGGGGGGGGGCTCTGGGGCCAACGTCCTGACTTTC. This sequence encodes CASSYQGGGSGANVLTF.

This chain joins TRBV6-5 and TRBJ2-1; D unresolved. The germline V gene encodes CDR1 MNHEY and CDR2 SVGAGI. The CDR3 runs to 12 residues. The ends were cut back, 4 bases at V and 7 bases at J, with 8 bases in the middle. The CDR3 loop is CASSWERNEQFF. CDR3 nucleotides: TGTGCCAGCAGTTGGGAACGGAATGAGCAGTTCTTC.

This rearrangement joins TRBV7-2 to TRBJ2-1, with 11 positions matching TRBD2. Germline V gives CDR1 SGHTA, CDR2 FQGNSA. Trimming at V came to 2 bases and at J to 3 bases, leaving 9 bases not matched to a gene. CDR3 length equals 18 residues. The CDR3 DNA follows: TGTGCCAGCAGCTTAAGGGTCACTAGCGGGAGATTCTACAATGAGCAGTTCTTC. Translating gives CASSLRVTSGRFYNEQFF.

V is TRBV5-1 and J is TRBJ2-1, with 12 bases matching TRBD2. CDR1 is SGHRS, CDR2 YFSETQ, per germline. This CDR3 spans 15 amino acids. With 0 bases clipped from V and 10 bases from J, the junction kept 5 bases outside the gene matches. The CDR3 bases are TGCGCCAGCAGCTTGGGTCCGGGACTAGCGGGCGAGCAGTTCTTC. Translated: CASSLGPGLAGEQFF.

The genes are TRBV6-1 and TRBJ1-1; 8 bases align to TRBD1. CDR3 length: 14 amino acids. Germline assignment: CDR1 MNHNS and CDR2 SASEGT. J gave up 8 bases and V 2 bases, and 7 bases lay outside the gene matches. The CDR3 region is CASSEFRGQVEAFF. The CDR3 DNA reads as TGTGCCAGCAGTGAATTTAGGGGACAGGTCGAAGCTTTCTTT.

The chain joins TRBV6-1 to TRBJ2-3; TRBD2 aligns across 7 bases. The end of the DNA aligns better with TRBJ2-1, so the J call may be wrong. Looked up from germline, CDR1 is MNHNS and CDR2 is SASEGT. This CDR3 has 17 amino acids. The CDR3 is CASRGVGPGGGRNTQFF. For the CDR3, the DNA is TGTGCCAGCAGGGGCGTGGGGCCGGGGGGAGGGAGAAACACGCAGTTCTTC.

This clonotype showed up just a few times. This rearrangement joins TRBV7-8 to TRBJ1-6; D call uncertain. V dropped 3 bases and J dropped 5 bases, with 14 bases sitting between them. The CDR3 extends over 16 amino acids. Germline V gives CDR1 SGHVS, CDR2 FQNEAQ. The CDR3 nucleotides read TGTGCCAGCAGCTTCAGTGCTCCTGGGAATAATTCACCCCTCCACTTT. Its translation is CASSFSAPGNNSPLHF. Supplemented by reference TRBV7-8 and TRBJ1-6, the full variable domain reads GAGVSQSPRYKVAKRGQDVALRCDPISGHVSLFWYQQALGQGPEFLTYFQNEAQLDKSGLPSDRFFAERPEGSVSTLKIQRTQQEDSAVYLCASSFSAPGNNSPLHFGNGTRLTVT.

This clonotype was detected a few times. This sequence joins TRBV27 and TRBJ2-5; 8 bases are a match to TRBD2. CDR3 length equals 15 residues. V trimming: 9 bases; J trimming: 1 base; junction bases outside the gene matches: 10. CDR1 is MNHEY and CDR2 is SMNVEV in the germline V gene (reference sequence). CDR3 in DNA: TGTGCCAGTCGAGTAGCGGGGAGCCGCCAAGAGACCCAGTACTTC. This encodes CASRVAGSRQETQYF.

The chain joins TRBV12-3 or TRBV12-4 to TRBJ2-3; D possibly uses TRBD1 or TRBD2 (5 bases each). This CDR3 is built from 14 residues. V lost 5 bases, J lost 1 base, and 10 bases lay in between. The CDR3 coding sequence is TGTGCCAGCAGTGGGGGTTTGGGCACAGATACGCAGTATTTT. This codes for CASSGGLGTDTQYF.

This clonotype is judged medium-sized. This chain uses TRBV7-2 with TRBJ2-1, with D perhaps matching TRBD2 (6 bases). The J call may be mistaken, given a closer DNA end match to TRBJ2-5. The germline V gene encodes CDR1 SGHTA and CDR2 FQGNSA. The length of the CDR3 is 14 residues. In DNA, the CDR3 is TGTGCCAGCAGCTTAAGTTCGGGAGTCGAGACCCAGTACTTC. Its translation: CASSLSSGVETQYF.

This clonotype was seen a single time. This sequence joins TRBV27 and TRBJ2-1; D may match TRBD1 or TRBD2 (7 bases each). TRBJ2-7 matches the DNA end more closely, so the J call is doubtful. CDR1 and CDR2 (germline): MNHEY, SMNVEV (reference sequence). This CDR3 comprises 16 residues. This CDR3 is CASSPQPGGEGNEQYF. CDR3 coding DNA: TGTGCCAGCAGTCCCCAACCAGGGGGGGAGGGGAACGAGCAGTACTTC.

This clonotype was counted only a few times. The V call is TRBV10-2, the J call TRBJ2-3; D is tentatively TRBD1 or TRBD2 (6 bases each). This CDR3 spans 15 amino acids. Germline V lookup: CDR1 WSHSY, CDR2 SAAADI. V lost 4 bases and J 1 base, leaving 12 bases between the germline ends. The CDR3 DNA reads TGCGCCAGCAGTGGGGGGGCAGGGGGCACAGATACGCAGTATTTT. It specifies CASSGGAGGTDTQYF.

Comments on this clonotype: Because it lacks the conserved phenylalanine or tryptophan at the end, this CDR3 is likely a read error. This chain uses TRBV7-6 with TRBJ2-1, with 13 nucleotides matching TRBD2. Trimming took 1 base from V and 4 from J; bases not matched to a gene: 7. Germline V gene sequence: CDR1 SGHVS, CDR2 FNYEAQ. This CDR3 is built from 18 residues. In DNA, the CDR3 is TGTGCCAGCAGCTTAGTTTTGACTAGCGGGAGGCATTACAATGAGCAGTTCCTC. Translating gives CASSLVLTSGRHYNEQFL.

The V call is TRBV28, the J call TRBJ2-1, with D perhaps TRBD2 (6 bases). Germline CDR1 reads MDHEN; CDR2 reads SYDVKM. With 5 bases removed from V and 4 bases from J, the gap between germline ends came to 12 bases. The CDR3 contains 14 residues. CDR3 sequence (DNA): TGTGCCAGCAGTCTTGCGGGGACTTACAATGAGCAGTTCTTC. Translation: CASSLAGTYNEQFF.

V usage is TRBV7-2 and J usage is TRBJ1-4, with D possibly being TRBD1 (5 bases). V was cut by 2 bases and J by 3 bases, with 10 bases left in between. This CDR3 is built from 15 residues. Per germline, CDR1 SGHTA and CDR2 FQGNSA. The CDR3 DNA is TGTGCCAGCAGCTTACAGGGACTACCTAATGAAAAACTGTTTTTT. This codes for CASSLQGLPNEKLFF.

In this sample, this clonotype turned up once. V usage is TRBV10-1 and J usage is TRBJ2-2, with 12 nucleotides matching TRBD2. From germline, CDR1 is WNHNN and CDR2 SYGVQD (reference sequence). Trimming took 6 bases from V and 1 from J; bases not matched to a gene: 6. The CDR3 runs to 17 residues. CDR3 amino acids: CASSPRTSGKNTGELFF. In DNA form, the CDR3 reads TGCGCCAGCAGCCCAAGGACTAGCGGGAAGAACACCGGGGAGCTGTTTTTT.

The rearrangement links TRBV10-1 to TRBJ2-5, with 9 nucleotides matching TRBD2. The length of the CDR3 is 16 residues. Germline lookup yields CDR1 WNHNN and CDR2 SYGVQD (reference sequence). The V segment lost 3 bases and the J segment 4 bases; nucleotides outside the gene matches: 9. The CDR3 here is CASSERRSGRSETQYF. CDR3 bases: TGCGCCAGCAGTGAAAGGCGTAGCGGGAGATCAGAGACCCAGTACTTC.

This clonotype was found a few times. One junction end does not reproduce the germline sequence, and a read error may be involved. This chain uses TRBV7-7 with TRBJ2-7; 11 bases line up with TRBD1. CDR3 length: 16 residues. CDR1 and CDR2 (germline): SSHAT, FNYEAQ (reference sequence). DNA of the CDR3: TGTGCTAGCAGCTTCGACTTGCCCGGGACAGGGGGCGAGCAGTACTTC. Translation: CASSFDLPGTGGEQYF.

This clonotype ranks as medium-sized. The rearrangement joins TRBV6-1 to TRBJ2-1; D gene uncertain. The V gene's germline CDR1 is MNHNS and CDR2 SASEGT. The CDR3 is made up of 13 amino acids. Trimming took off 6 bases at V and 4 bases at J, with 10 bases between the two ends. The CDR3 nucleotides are TGTGCCAGCAGGGAACGAGCGTACAATGAGCAGTTCTTC. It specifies CASRERAYNEQFF.

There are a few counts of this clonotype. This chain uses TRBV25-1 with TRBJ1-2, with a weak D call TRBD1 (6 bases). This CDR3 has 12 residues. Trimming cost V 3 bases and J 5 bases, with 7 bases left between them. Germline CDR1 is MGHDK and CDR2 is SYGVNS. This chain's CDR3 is CASSDTGYGYTF. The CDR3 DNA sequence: TGTGCCAGCAGTGATACAGGGTATGGCTACACCTTC.

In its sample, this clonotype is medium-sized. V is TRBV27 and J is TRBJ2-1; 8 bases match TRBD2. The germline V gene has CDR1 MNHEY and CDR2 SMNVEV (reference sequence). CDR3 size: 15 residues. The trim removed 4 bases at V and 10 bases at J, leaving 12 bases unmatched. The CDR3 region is CASSSYTSGSYEQFF. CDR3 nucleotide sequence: TGTGCCAGCAGTTCCTATACTAGCGGCTCCTACGAGCAGTTCTTC.

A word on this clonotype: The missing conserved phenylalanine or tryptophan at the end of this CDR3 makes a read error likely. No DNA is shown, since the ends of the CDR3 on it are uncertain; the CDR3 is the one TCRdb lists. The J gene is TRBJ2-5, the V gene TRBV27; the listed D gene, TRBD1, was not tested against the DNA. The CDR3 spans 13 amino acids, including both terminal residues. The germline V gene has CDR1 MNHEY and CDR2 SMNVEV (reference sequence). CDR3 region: CASSGRVKESRLS.

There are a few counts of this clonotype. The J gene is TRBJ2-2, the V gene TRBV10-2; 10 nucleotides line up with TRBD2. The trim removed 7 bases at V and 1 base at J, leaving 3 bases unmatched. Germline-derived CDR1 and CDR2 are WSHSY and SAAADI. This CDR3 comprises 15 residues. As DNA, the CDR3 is TGCGCCAGCACCGTAGCGGGAGGGAACACCGGGGAGCTGTTTTTT. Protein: CASTVAGGNTGELFF.

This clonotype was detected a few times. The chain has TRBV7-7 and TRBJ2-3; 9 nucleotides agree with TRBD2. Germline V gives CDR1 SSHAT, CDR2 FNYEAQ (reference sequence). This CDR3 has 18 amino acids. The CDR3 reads CASGAGGAGGPGTDTQYF. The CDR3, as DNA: TGTGCTAGCGGCGCGGGAGGGGCGGGAGGGCCTGGCACAGATACGCAGTATTTT.

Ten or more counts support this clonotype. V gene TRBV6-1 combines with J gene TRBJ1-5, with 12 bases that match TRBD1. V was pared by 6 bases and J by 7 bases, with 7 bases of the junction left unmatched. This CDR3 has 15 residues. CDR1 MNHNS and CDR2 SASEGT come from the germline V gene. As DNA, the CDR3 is TGTGCCAGCAGAGCCGGGACAGGGGGCGGCCAGCCCCAGCATTTT. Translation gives CASRAGTGGGQPQHF.